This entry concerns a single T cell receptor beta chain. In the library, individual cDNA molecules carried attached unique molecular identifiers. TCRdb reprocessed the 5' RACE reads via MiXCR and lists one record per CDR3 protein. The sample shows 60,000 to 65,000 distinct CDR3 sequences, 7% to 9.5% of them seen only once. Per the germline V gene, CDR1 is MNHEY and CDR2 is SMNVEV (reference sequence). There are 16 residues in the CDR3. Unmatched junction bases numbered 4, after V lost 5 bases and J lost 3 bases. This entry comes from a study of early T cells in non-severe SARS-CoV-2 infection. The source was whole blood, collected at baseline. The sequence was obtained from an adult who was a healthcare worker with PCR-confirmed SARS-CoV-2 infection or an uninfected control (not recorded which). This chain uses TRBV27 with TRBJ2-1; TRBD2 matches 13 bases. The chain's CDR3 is CASSRTSGSLYNEQFF. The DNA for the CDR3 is TGTGCCAGCAGTCGGACTAGCGGGAGCCTCTACAATGAGCAGTTCTTC.